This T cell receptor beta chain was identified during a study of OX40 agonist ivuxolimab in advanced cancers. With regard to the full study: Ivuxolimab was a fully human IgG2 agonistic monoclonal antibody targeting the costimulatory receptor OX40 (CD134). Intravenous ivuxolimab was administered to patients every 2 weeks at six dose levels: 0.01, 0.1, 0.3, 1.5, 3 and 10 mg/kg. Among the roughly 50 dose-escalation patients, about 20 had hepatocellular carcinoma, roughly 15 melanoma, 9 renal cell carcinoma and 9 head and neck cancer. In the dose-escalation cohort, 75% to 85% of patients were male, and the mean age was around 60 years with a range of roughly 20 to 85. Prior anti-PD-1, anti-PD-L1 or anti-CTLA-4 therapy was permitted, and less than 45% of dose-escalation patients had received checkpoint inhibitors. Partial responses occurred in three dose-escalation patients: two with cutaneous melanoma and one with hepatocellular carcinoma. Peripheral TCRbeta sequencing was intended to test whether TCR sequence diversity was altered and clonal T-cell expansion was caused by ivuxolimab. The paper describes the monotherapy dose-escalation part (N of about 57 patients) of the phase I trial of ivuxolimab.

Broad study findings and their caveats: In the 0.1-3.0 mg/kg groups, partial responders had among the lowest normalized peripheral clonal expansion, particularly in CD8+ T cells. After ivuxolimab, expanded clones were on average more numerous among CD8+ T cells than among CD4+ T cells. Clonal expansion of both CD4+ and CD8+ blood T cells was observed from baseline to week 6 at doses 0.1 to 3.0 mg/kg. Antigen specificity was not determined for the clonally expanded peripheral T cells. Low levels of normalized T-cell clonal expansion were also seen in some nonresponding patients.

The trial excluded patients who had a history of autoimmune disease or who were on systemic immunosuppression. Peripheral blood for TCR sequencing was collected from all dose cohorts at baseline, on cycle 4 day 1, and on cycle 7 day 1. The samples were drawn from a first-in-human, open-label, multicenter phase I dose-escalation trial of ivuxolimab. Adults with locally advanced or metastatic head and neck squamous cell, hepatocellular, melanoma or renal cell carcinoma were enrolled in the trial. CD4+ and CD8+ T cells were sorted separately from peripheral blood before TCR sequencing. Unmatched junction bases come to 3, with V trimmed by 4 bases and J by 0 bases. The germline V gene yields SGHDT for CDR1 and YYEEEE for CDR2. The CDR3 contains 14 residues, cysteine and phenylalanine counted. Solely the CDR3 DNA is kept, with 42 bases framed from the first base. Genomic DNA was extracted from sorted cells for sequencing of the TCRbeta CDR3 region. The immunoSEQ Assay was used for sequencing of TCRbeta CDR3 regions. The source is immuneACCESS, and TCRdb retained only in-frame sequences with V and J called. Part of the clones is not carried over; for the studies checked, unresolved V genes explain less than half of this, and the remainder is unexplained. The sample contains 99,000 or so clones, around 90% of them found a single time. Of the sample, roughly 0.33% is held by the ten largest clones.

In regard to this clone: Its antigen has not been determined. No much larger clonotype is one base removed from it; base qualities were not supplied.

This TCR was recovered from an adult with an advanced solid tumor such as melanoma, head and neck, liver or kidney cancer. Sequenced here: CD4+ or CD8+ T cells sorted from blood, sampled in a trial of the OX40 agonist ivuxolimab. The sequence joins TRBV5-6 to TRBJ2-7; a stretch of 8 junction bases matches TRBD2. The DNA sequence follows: TGTGCCAGCAGCCCGCGGGGGGACTCCTACGAGCAGTACTTC. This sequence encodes CASSPRGDSYEQYF.